This TCR beta chain is drawn from a study of cytomegalovirus exposure and HLA in healthy donors. Study findings and constraints: Fewer N-insertions than the roughly 670-donor mean were reportedly shown by an Asian-associated ancestry cluster in a later analysis.

Both 60 Vbeta primers and 13 Jbeta primers went into the PCR. Libraries were prepared by immunoSEQ multiplex PCR; TCRdb keeps only in-frame clonotypes and omits some of them. The table lists about 190,000 clones, 81% of them singletons. Note on this clone: Its antigen is still unknown.

CDR1 is MNHEY, CDR2 SMNVEV, per germline (reference sequence). This CDR3 contains 16 residues. Sequencing was performed on PBMCs. The receptor's source is a man aged 40-55 years in good health and CMV-seropositive. The chain joins TRBV27 to TRBJ2-5; TRBD1 agrees at 10 bases. The J call is in doubt because the DNA end fits TRBJ2-7 better. The CDR3 DNA sequence: TGTGCCAGCAGTTACCGGAAGGGACAGGGGACCTACGAGCAGTACTTC. Translating it yields CASSYRKGQGTYEQYF.